The clone carrying this T cell receptor beta chain was seen more than once but under ten times. Its antigen is unknown. Unique molecular identifiers were incorporated during preparation of the TCRbeta library. TCRdb reprocessed the PCR reads with MiXCR, giving one entry per CDR3 protein. The table shows about 580,000 distinct CDR3 sequences, with 27% occurring only once. This sample is drawn from a study of T-cell reconstitution after alpha-beta-depleted transplantation in children. Trimming shortened V by 3 bases and J by 0 bases, and 8 bases separated the two germline ends. The CDR3 spans 14 residues. Germline V gives CDR1 SGDLS, CDR2 YYNGEE. General study findings and limits: It was surviving recipient T cells and thymic progenitors that gave some patients high TCRbeta diversity at day 60. Reports say that about two months after transplant, the alpha-beta T cells came out of several hundred graft clones that had expanded. Fresh T-cell production supplied most of the T-cell counts and diversity seen one year after transplant.

The chain joins TRBV9 to TRBJ2-3, with D possibly being TRBD2 (5 bases). The clonotype originates from a boy in the first two years of life with Wiskott-Aldrich syndrome, due to receive a stem cell transplant. The sample here was PBMCs, taken before TCRalphabeta/CD19-depleted stem cell transplant. The CDR3 DNA is TGTGCCAGCAGCGCCGAGGGAAGCACAGATACGCAGTATTTT. Translating it yields CASSAEGSTDTQYF.